This T cell receptor beta chain was found in a study of control samples from healthy donors and cancer patients. CDR3 length equals 14 residues. The J segment lost 4 bases and the V segment lost 6 bases, leaving 3 bases of the junction unmatched. CDR1 and CDR2 from the germline V gene are SGHTA and FQGNSA. The protocol was immunoSEQ multiplex PCR, while the TCRdb copy is restricted to in-frame clones and leaves out a portion. Of roughly 47,000 clones in the sample, over 75% were seen once. This sequence joins TRBV7-2 and TRBJ2-2; 9 positions agree with TRBD2. Sequenced input: PBMCs. This receptor was obtained from a woman aged 55-70 years with lung cancer. The CDR3 spells CASSWTSVTGELFF. CDR3 nucleotide sequence: TGTGCCAGCAGTTGGACTAGCGTCACCGGGGAGCTGTTTTTT.